The subject of this entry is one T cell receptor beta chain. This sample is part of a study of blood T cell repertoires in COVID-19. Enrollees, 18 to 89 years old, lived in 24 US areas. The V end was cut by 5 bases, the J end by 0 bases, with 8 bases between. The V gene's germline CDR1 is MDHEN and CDR2 SYDVKM. CDR3 length: 14 residues. Sequenced by immunoSEQ multiplex PCR; TCRdb stores in-frame clones only, minus some. The table lists about 190,000 clones, 65% to 85% of them singletons. The rearrangement joins TRBV28 to TRBJ1-3; D unresolved. This receptor was taken from a woman in her twenties or thirties who had recovered from COVID-19. The sequencing input was PBMCs or T cells enriched from blood (not recorded which). The DNA of the CDR3 is TGTGCCAGCAGTGGCTCCCGCTCTGGAAACACCATATATTTT. Translated, it gives CASSGSRSGNTIYF.